Following are 21 T cell receptor beta chains from one sample sequenced in a study of beta chain features in type 1 diabetes. The whole isolated RNA underwent reverse transcription, so sequencing captured expressed TCRB transcripts. Clones were read by immunoSEQ multiplex PCR, and TCRdb kept only the in-frame ones, dropping some. Found here are around 430,000 clones, around 30% of them singletons; the top ten hold roughly 0.066%. The sequenced material came from naive CD4+ T cells from blood. The source of these receptors is a man younger than 30 in good health.

The chain couples TRBV7-3 to TRBJ2-3; D perhaps matches TRBD2 (6 bases). Germline V CDR1 and CDR2: SGHTA, FQGTGA. The V gene lost 2 bases and the J gene lost 1 base, with 7 bases spanning the gap. This CDR3 is 14 amino acids long. CDR3 coding DNA: TGTGCCAGCAGCTTATCTAGCGGCACAGATACGCAGTATTTT. This translates into CASSLSSGTDTQYF.

The CDR3 reads CSVVNSYEQYF. For the CDR3, the DNA is TGCAGCGTAGTGAACTCCTACGAGCAGTACTTC. The chain uses TRBV29-1 and TRBJ2-5, with D unresolved. The DNA end is more similar to TRBJ2-7, so the J call may be wrong. The CDR3 sequence is 11 residues long. Germline lookup yields CDR1 SQVTM and CDR2 ANQGSEA.

The rearrangement uses TRBV5-4 and TRBJ2-3, with unresolved D. The length of the CDR3 is 15 residues. V gave up 0 bases and J gave up 2 bases, with 10 bases separating them. Germline loops: CDR1 SGHNT, CDR2 YYREEE (reference sequence). This CDR3 is CASSLEGRYTDTQYF. In DNA form, the CDR3 reads TGTGCCAGCAGCTTGGAGGGCCGATACACAGATACGCAGTATTTT.

This chain links TRBV29-1 with TRBJ2-5; 9 positions match TRBD2. The germline gives CDR1 SQVTM, CDR2 ANQGSEA. V shed 6 bases, J shed 5 bases, and the junction held 4 bases outside the gene matches. This CDR3 has 12 amino acids. The chain's CDR3 is CSVSSGAETQYF. The CDR3 nucleotides are TGCAGCGTCTCTAGCGGGGCCGAGACCCAGTACTTC.

This clone came up a few times. The V and J genes are TRBV30 and TRBJ2-1, with D uncertain. The V end lost 7 bases, the J end lost 0 bases, and 7 bases lay between the germline ends. Germline V gene sequence: CDR1 GTSNPN, CDR2 SVGIG (reference sequence). This CDR3 comprises 12 residues. The CDR3 DNA is TGTGCCTCCGATAGCTCCTACAATGAGCAGTTCTTC. Protein: CASDSSYNEQFF.

The chain carries TRBV27 and TRBJ2-7; 13 nucleotides line up with TRBD2. The V gene end was trimmed by 5 bases and the J gene end by 2 bases; junction bases not matched to a gene: 12. Germline V CDR1 and CDR2: MNHEY, SMNVEV (reference sequence). The CDR3 totals 18 residues. CDR3 DNA sequence: TGTGCCAGCAGTCCCACCGGGCGACTAGCGGGAGGAGCCTACGAGCAGTACTTC. Translation: CASSPTGRLAGGAYEQYF.

V usage is TRBV15 and J usage is TRBJ1-1; D call uncertain. Deletions cut 5 bases from V and 10 bases from J, with 17 bases between. CDR3 length: 13 residues. CDR1 and CDR2 from the germline V gene are LNHNV and YYDKDF (reference sequence). The chain's CDR3 is CATSLRLVGSAFF. Written as DNA, the CDR3 is TGTGCCACCAGCCTCCGGTTGGTAGGTTCAGCTTTCTTT.

The chain carries TRBV5-4 and TRBJ2-1; TRBD2 is a possible D gene (6 bases). Germline V gives CDR1 SGHNT, CDR2 YYREEE (reference sequence). There are 16 residues in the CDR3. Trimming shortened V by 4 bases and J by 7 bases, and 21 bases separated the two germline ends. The CDR3 region has the DNA TGTGCCAGCAGCCCCAAAACGGGGCTAGCGCCGAATGAGCAGTTCTTC. Translating gives CASSPKTGLAPNEQFF.

The chain links TRBV15 to TRBJ2-5, with a weak D call TRBD1 (6 bases). Germline loops: CDR1 LNHNV, CDR2 YYDKDF (reference sequence). This CDR3 comprises 15 residues. V lost 1 base and J lost 5, with 14 bases in between. CDR3 loop: CATSRARQDWETQYF. The CDR3 DNA sequence: TGTGCCACCAGCAGAGCTAGACAGGATTGGGAGACCCAGTACTTC. Combining the CDR3 with reference TRBV15 and TRBJ2-5 gives the whole variable domain DAMVIQNPRYQVTQFGKPVTLSCSQTLNHNVMYWYQQKSSQAPKLLFHYYDKDFNNEADTPDNFQSRRPNTSFCFLDIRSPGLGDTAMYLCATSRARQDWETQYFGPGTRLLVL.

Comment on this clone: This sample includes further DNA sequences coding for the same CDR3. J is TRBJ2-1 and V is TRBV30; a weak D match, TRBD2 (6 bases). From germline, CDR1 is GTSNPN and CDR2 SVGIG (reference sequence). V was shortened by 0 bases and J by 9 bases, with 6 bases between the two germline ends. CDR3 size: 11 residues. CDR3 nucleotides: TGTGCCTGGAGTGTGGGGGGTGAGCAGTTCTTC. This gives the protein CAWSVGGEQFF.

The chain links TRBV30 to TRBJ1-2; D unresolved. The CDR3 consists of 14 residues. Looked up from germline, CDR1 is GTSNPN and CDR2 is SVGIG (reference sequence). Trimming left V 5 bases short and J 1 base short, with 14 bases between. In nucleotides, the CDR3 is TGTGCCTGGTTGGGCCCGGGATTTAACTATGGCTACACCTTC. It codes for CAWLGPGFNYGYTF.

V gene TRBV25-1 combines with J gene TRBJ2-2; D remains ambiguous. The CDR3 length is 14 residues. V gave up 1 base and J gave up 0 bases, with 3 bases separating them. CDR1 is MGHDK, CDR2 SYGVNS, per germline. The CDR3 nucleotides are TGTGCCAGCAGTGAATTAGCGAACACCGGGGAGCTGTTTTTT. It is translated as CASSELANTGELFF.

The chain carries TRBV5-4 and TRBJ2-5; 9 nucleotides line up with TRBD2. The CDR3 has 16 residues. Trimming at V came to 0 bases and at J to 0 bases, leaving 3 bases not matched to a gene. The germline V gene encodes CDR1 SGHNT and CDR2 YYREEE (reference sequence). Here the CDR3 reads CASSLEASGDQETQYF. The CDR3, as DNA: TGTGCCAGCAGCTTGGAGGCTAGCGGGGACCAAGAGACCCAGTACTTC.

This clone was picked up a small number of times. The chain couples TRBV30 to TRBJ1-3; no definite D call. CDR1 is GTSNPN and CDR2 is SVGIG in the germline V gene (reference sequence). V shed 4 bases and J shed 0 bases, with 10 bases lying between them. The CDR3 totals 14 residues. The CDR3 bases are TGTGCCTGGATGAACCCGAGCTCTGGAAACACCATATATTTT. Protein sequence: CAWMNPSSGNTIYF.

This rearrangement joins TRBV28 to TRBJ2-3; the D gene is possibly TRBD2 (6 bases). CDR1 and CDR2 from the germline V gene are MDHEN and SYDVKM. Trimming pared 3 bases from V and 4 bases from J, leaving 14 bases between. This CDR3 spans 15 amino acids. This CDR3 is CASSFGATGADTQYF. CDR3 sequence (DNA): TGTGCCAGCAGTTTTGGGGCGACGGGGGCAGATACGCAGTATTTT.

This clone has more than one count but fewer than ten. The CDR3 DNA reads as TGTGCCTGTTCCGGGACTAGCGTTACCGGGGAGCTGTTTTTT. This translates into CACSGTSVTGELFF. The V and J genes are TRBV30 and TRBJ2-2; the match to TRBD2 covers 10 bases. Germline assignment: CDR1 GTSNPN and CDR2 SVGIG (reference sequence). The CDR3 length is 14 residues. The J segment lost 5 bases and the V segment lost 6 bases, leaving 6 bases of the junction unmatched.

The V gene is TRBV25-1, the J gene TRBJ1-1; no definite D call. Germline CDR1 is MGHDK and CDR2 is SYGVNS. This CDR3 contains 13 residues. The V end was cut by 2 bases, the J end by 1 base, with 5 bases between. The CDR3 loop reads CASSENWNTEAFF. The CDR3 DNA follows: TGTGCCAGCAGTGAAAACTGGAACACTGAAGCTTTCTTT.

This chain links TRBV7-8 with TRBJ2-1; maybe TRBD2 (6 bases). This CDR3 has 16 amino acids. The V and J ends lost 3 bases and 1 base respectively, with 13 bases between them. The V gene's germline CDR1 is SGHVS and CDR2 FQNEAQ. The CDR3 loop reads CASSLRLVQSYNEQFF. The CDR3 DNA reads TGTGCCAGCAGCTTGAGACTAGTACAATCCTACAATGAGCAGTTCTTC.

This clone was detected only a few times. The V gene is TRBV14, the J gene TRBJ2-2; tentatively, D is TRBD2 (5 bases). In germline, CDR1 is SGHDN, CDR2 FVKESK. The CDR3 loop spans 15 amino acids. V lost 1 base to trimming and J lost 3 bases, with 9 bases between them. The CDR3: CASSQAGYYTGELFF. CDR3 nucleotide sequence: TGTGCCAGCAGCCAAGCGGGATATTACACCGGGGAGCTGTTTTTT. Drawing the rest from reference TRBV14 and TRBJ2-2, the complete variable domain is EAGVTQFPSHSVIEKGQTVTLRCDPISGHDNLYWYRRVMGKEIKFLLHFVKESKQDESGMPNNRFLAERTGGTYSTLKVQPAELEDSGVYFCASSQAGYYTGELFFGEGSRLTVL.

A word on this clone: The sample holds other DNA sequences that translate to the same CDR3. V usage is TRBV7-9 and J usage is TRBJ2-7; a weak D match, TRBD1 (5 bases). V was clipped by 2 bases and J by 3 bases, with 8 bases between them. The germline V gene has CDR1 SEHNR and CDR2 FQNEAQ (reference sequence). The CDR3 totals 13 residues. This CDR3 reads CASSLRGGYEQYF. The CDR3 bases are TGTGCCAGCAGCTTAAGGGGTGGCTACGAGCAGTACTTC.

Only a few counts were recorded for this clone. The rearrangement links TRBV18 to TRBJ1-1; the D is unclear. This CDR3 comprises 14 residues. The germline gives CDR1 KGHSH, CDR2 LQKENI. V was clipped by 6 bases and J by 5 bases, with 16 bases between them. The CDR3 DNA is TGTGCCAGCTCGTCCCCGAGGGAAGGGACTGAAGCTTTCTTT. Translation: CASSSPREGTEAFF. Using reference TRBV18 and TRBJ1-1 for the parts outside the CDR3, the full variable domain is NAGVMQNPRHLVRRRGQEARLRCSPMKGHSHVYWYRQLPEEGLKFMVYLQKENIIDESGMPKERFSAEFPKEGPSILRIQQVVRGDSAAYFCASSSPREGTEAFFGQGTRLTVV.